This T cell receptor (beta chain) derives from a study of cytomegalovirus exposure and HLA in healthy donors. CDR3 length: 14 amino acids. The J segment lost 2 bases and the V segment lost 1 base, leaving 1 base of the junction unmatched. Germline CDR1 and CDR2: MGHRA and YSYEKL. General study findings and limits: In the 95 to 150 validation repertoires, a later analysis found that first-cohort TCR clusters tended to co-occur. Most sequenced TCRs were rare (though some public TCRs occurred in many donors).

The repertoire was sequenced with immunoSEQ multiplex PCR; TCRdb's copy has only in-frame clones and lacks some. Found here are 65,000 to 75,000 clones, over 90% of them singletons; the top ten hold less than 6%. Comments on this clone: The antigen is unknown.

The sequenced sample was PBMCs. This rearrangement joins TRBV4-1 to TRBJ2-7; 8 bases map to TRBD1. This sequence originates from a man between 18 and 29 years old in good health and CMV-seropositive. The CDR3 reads CASSQGTGPYEQYF. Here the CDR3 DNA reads TGCGCCAGCAGCCAAGGGACAGGGCCCTACGAGCAGTACTTC.